Following are 8 T cell receptor beta chains from one sample sequenced in a study of cytomegalovirus exposure and HLA in healthy donors. Sequencing was performed with immunoSEQ multiplex PCR; in TCRdb, only in-frame clones are kept and a portion is missing. The sample consists of 150,000 or so clones, approximately 86% of them appearing once. Sequencing was carried out using PBMCs. The receptors were gathered from a man between 18 and 29 years old in good health and CMV-seropositive.

The chain employs TRBV4-3 and TRBJ2-1, with 9 bases matching TRBD1. Losses at the gene ends were 4 bases for V and 8 bases for J; bases not matched to a gene: 12. The CDR3 is 16 residues long. CDR1 LGHNA and CDR2 YSLEER come from the germline V gene. The CDR3 DNA is TGCGCCAGCAGCCTTTACGCCGGGACAGGGTTCGATGAGCAGTTCTTC. Translation: CASSLYAGTGFDEQFF.

V is TRBV7-9 and J is TRBJ1-2; 9 positions match TRBD1. Germline V gene lookup returns CDR1 SEHNR and CDR2 FQNEAQ (reference sequence). The CDR3 consists of 14 residues. Germline trimming cut 8 bases from V and 4 bases from J; bases unmatched to any gene: 8. The chain's CDR3 is CASSGGQGSYGYTF. CDR3 DNA: TGTGCCAGCTCTGGGGGACAGGGTAGCTATGGCTACACCTTC.

This rearrangement joins TRBV2 to TRBJ2-1, with 13 bases identical to TRBD2. V trimming: 8 bases; J trimming: 7 bases; junction bases outside the gene matches: 5. This CDR3 spans 14 amino acids. The V gene's germline CDR1 is SNHLY and CDR2 FYNNEI. CDR3 DNA: TGTGCCAGCCGGACTAGCGGGAGCGGAAATGAGCAGTTCTTC. It yields the protein CASRTSGSGNEQFF.

The rearrangement uses TRBV6-1 and TRBJ2-2; 10 bases agree with TRBD2. The CDR3 loop spans 15 amino acids. Germline V gives CDR1 MNHNS, CDR2 SASEGT. After removal of 1 base from V and 5 bases from J, the junction contained 1 base not matched to a gene. This CDR3 is CASSEVAGGTGELFF. The CDR3 DNA reads TGTGCCAGCAGTGAAGTAGCGGGAGGAACCGGGGAGCTGTTTTTT.

This clone was seen a handful of times. V usage is TRBV5-6 and J usage is TRBJ1-6; 10 positions match TRBD1. The germline CDR1 and CDR2 sequences are SGHDT and YYEEEE. J lost 9 bases, V lost 3 bases, and 3 bases had no gene match. This CDR3 has 14 amino acids. CDR3 in amino acids: CASSSRDRGSPLHF. The CDR3 region has the DNA TGTGCCAGCAGCTCCCGGGACAGGGGTTCACCCCTCCACTTT.

The CDR3 DNA reads TGTGCCAGCAGCTTATCGTTTAGAAGTGGCTACACCTTC. This translates into CASSLSFRSGYTF. V usage is TRBV7-9 and J usage is TRBJ1-2; D is unclear. This CDR3 has 13 residues. V lost 2 bases to trimming and J lost 7 bases, with 11 bases between them. Germline V CDR1 and CDR2: SEHNR, FQNEAQ (reference sequence). Drawing the rest from reference TRBV7-9 and TRBJ1-2, the complete variable domain is DTGVSQNPRHKITKRGQNVTFRCDPISEHNRLYWYRQTLGQGPEFLTYFQNEAQLEKSRLLSDRFSAERPKGSFSTLEIQRTEQGDSAMYLCASSLSFRSGYTFGSGTRLTVV.

The rearrangement joins TRBV6-5 to TRBJ2-6; D not resolved. The CDR3 has 15 residues. Germline V gives CDR1 MNHEY, CDR2 SVGAGI. V gave up 2 bases and J gave up 0 bases, with 5 bases separating them. CDR3 amino acids: CASSYHSSGANVLTF. Written as DNA, the CDR3 is TGTGCCAGCAGTTACCACTCCTCTGGGGCCAACGTCCTGACTTTC.

This clone was counted a single time. The J gene is TRBJ1-3, the V gene TRBV7-2; 10 nucleotides match TRBD1. V shed 5 bases and J 2 bases; nucleotides not matched to a gene: 6. The germline V gene encodes CDR1 SGHTA and CDR2 FQGNSA. The CDR3 consists of 16 residues. The CDR3 spells CASSLPDRGPGNTIYF. The CDR3 DNA sequence: TGTGCCAGCAGCCTGCCCGACAGGGGGCCTGGAAACACCATATATTTT.